What follows are 6 T cell receptor beta chains derived from one specimen sequenced in a study of post-analysis software for immune sequencing data. Whole-study findings and limits: Elevated frequency relative to controls characterized roughly five TRBV segments in patients, TRBV5-6, TRBV5-1 and TRBV20-1 among them.

The library was made from cDNA and included unique molecular identifiers. MiXCR, run by TCRdb on the PCR reads, gives a single entry per CDR3 protein. Among 650,000 to 850,000 distinct CDR3 sequences listed, approximately 44% were seen once. Antigens of these TCRs are unknown. Sample: blood. All receptors derive from a girl aged 10-17 years with multiple sclerosis.

This clonotype was detected a few times. The chain links TRBV24-1 to TRBJ2-3; 7 bases line up with TRBD1. V gave up 4 bases and J gave up 3 bases; unmatched junction bases: 6. Germline CDR1 KGHDR, CDR2 SFDVKD. The CDR3 length is 15 residues. The CDR3 reads CATSDPRDSTDTQYF. As DNA, the CDR3 is TGTGCCACCAGTGACCCACGGGACAGTACAGATACGCAGTATTTT.

The chain recombines TRBV20-1 with TRBJ2-7; maybe TRBD1 (6 bases). V dropped 6 bases and J dropped 3 bases, with 15 bases sitting between them. This CDR3 comprises 13 residues. Germline CDR1 and CDR2: DFQATT and SNEGSKA (reference sequence). Here the CDR3 reads CSAKGEQDYEQYF. As DNA, the CDR3 is TGCAGTGCAAAGGGGGAGCAGGACTACGAGCAGTACTTC.

CDR3 nucleotides: TGTGCCAGCAGTTTACTACTTGGTCAGGGAAGACTGTTTTTT. Its translation: CASSLLLGQGRLFF. V usage is TRBV12-3 or TRBV12-4 and J usage is TRBJ1-4; TRBD1 is a possible D gene (5 bases). The CDR3 spans 14 residues. V lost 2 bases, J lost 13 bases, and 17 bases lay in between.

This clonotype was found a few times. The CDR3 nucleotides are TGCGCCAGCAGCTTGGGCAGGGATTCAGATACGCAGTATTTT. This gives the protein CASSLGRDSDTQYF. The chain has TRBV5-1 and TRBJ2-3; TRBD1 might be the D (5 bases). The ends were cut back, 0 bases at V and 4 bases at J, with 9 bases in the middle. CDR1 is SGHRS, CDR2 YFSETQ, per germline. The CDR3 runs to 14 residues.

The gene calls are TRBV5-1 and TRBJ2-2; 9 bases map to TRBD1. Germline lookup yields CDR1 SGHRS and CDR2 YFSETQ. V dropped 1 base and J dropped 2; count of bases not matched to a gene: 6. The CDR3 has 17 residues. CDR3 loop: CASSLTGGRGNTGELFF. In DNA, the CDR3 is TGCGCCAGCAGCTTGACAGGGGGCAGGGGAAACACCGGGGAGCTGTTTTTT. Together with reference TRBV5-1 and TRBJ2-2, the CDR3 gives the full variable domain: KAGVTQTPRYLIKTRGQQVTLSCSPISGHRSVSWYQQTPGQGLQFLFEYFSETQRNKGNFPGRFSGRQFSNSRSEMNVSTLELGDSALYLCASSLTGGRGNTGELFFGEGSRLTVL.

The chain uses TRBV10-3 and TRBJ2-7; 11 positions match TRBD2. Germline V gene lookup returns CDR1 ENHRY and CDR2 SYGVKD. This CDR3 comprises 17 residues. V dropped 10 bases and J dropped 2; count of bases not matched to a gene: 16. CDR3 nucleotides: TGTGCCACCGCCGACAATAGCGGGAGGGCCGTGCCCTACGAGCAGTACTTC. It translates to CATADNSGRAVPYEQYF.